The 28 T cell receptor beta chains below come from one sample, sequenced in a study of T cells in Graves' hyperthyroidism and ophthalmopathy (dated by TCRdb to between 2018 and 2020). The library was prepared using multiplex PCR. Sequencing instrument: Illumina HiSeq 2000. TCR beta CDR3 regions were amplified from RNA transcripts. The TCR CDR3 was subjected to a first round of RT-PCR using the HTBI primer set and the Qiagen OneStep RT-PCR kit. TCRdb reprocessed the public reads (quality trimming at Q25 with fastp, clone calling with MiXCR) and kept in-frame beta chains. Rows are unified per CDR3 protein, each entry keeping the most common DNA and genes. A total of over 350,000 distinct CDR3 sequences appear in this sample, about 14% of them only once. Roughly 13% of the sample rests with the top ten. The sample comprised blood. All receptors derive from a man between 18 and 35 years old with Graves' ophthalmopathy.

At least ten counts were recorded for this clonotype. The rearrangement links TRBV6-1 to TRBJ1-1, with TRBD1 identical over 7 bases. Trimming cost V 6 bases and J 4 bases; bases outside gene matches: 5. The CDR3 length is 13 residues. Germline V gene data show CDR1 as MNHNS and CDR2 as SASEGT. The CDR3, as DNA: TGTGCCAGCAGGTACAGGGGAGGCACTGAAGCTTTCTTT. Its translation: CASRYRGGTEAFF.

This clonotype was recorded only once. The chain has TRBV9 and TRBJ2-5; 10 positions agree with TRBD2. V gave up 6 bases and J gave up 4 bases; unmatched junction bases: 9. Per the germline V gene, CDR1 is SGDLS and CDR2 is YYNGEE. The CDR3 loop spans 15 amino acids. Here the CDR3 DNA reads TGTGCCAGCACCGCAAGCGGGAGGGGGGTAGAGACCCAGTACTTC. Protein: CASTASGRGVETQYF. The full variable domain, its missing parts supplied by reference TRBV9 and TRBJ2-5, is DSGVTQTPKHLITATGQRVTLRCSPRSGDLSVYWYQQSLDQGLQFLIQYYNGEERAKGNILERFSAQQFPDLHSELNLSSLELGDSALYFCASTASGRGVETQYFGPGTRLLVL.

Only a few counts were recorded for this clonotype. The V and J genes are TRBV4-1 and TRBJ2-1; maybe TRBD1 (6 bases). The CDR3 has 14 amino acids. Germline values: CDR1 MGHRA, CDR2 YSYEKL. V was trimmed by 4 bases and J by 0 bases, leaving 7 bases between them. The CDR3 is CASSRDNSYNEQFF. CDR3 DNA: TGCGCCAGCAGCCGGGACAACTCCTACAATGAGCAGTTCTTC.

This clonotype showed up many times. The rearrangement uses TRBV10-3 and TRBJ2-7; the D gene is possibly TRBD2 (6 bases). This CDR3 has 14 amino acids. The V end was cut by 6 bases, the J end by 5 bases, with 17 bases between. Germline V CDR1 and CDR2: ENHRY, SYGVKD. The CDR3 loop reads CAISPLGGTNEQYF. In DNA form, the CDR3 reads TGTGCCATCAGCCCCCTGGGGGGAACCAACGAGCAGTACTTC.

This clonotype was counted at least ten times. The V and J genes are TRBV7-3 and TRBJ2-3, with 10 positions matching TRBD2. The V and J ends lost 2 bases and 0 bases, in that order; junction bases with no gene match: 8. This CDR3 contains 18 residues. Germline V gene data show CDR1 as SGHTA and CDR2 as FQGTGA. CDR3 sequence: CASSLWGRLAGSTDTQYF. DNA for the CDR3: TGTGCCAGCAGCTTATGGGGGAGACTAGCGGGTAGCACAGATACGCAGTATTTT.

This clonotype was counted at least ten times. The chain couples TRBV7-2 to TRBJ1-3; weak D call: TRBD1 (5 bases). Per the germline V gene, CDR1 is SGHTA and CDR2 is FQGNSA. This CDR3 has 14 amino acids. The germline V and J ends were trimmed by 2 bases and 2 bases, with 7 bases remaining between them. The CDR3 spells CASSLPTAGNTIYF. CDR3 sequence (DNA): TGTGCCAGCAGCTTACCGACAGCTGGAAACACCATATATTTT.

The chain couples TRBV5-8 to TRBJ2-7; 7 bases fit TRBD1. In germline, CDR1 is SGHTS, CDR2 YDEGEE. The J segment lost 8 bases and the V segment lost 2 bases, leaving 19 bases of the junction unmatched. This CDR3 is built from 17 residues. CDR3 amino acids: CASSFYRGQTTTVQQYF. In DNA, the CDR3 is TGTGCCAGCAGCTTCTACCGGGGACAGACTACGACAGTACAGCAGTACTTC.

This clonotype was seen repeatedly, ten times or more. The rearrangement uses TRBV7-9 and TRBJ1-1; 7 positions match TRBD1. Germline V CDR1 and CDR2: SEHNR, FQNEAQ (reference sequence). Trimming cost V 5 bases and J 4 bases; bases outside gene matches: 7. The CDR3 sequence is 14 residues long. CDR3 sequence reads: CASSRQGPSTEAFF. The CDR3 coding sequence is TGTGCCAGCAGCCGACAGGGTCCAAGCACTGAAGCTTTCTTT.

In its sample, this clonotype was seen many times. V gene TRBV6-1 combines with J gene TRBJ2-5; D unresolved. Per the germline V gene, CDR1 is MNHNS and CDR2 is SASEGT. V lost 5 bases to trimming and J lost 2 bases, with 12 bases between them. CDR3 length: 14 amino acids. CDR3 bases: TGTGCCAGCAGTTATACCGACGGTCAAGAGACCCAGTACTTC. Translating gives CASSYTDGQETQYF.

V usage is TRBV11-2 and J usage is TRBJ2-1; 11 bases map to TRBD2. The germline CDR1 and CDR2 sequences are SGHAT and FQNNGV. The CDR3 is made up of 17 amino acids. With 5 bases clipped from V and 9 bases from J, the junction kept 15 bases outside the gene matches. The CDR3 nucleotides read TGTGCCAGCAGCCCAGAGAGTACTAGCGGGAGAAGCGGTGAGCAGTTCTTC. This sequence encodes CASSPESTSGRSGEQFF.

This clonotype has just a few counts. J is TRBJ1-3 and V is TRBV6-1, with no clear D. Trimming cost V 5 bases and J 0 bases, with 11 bases left between them. CDR1 and CDR2 (germline): MNHNS, SASEGT. The CDR3 length is 15 residues. The CDR3 protein is CASSPEYSSGNTIYF. CDR3 bases: TGTGCCAGCAGTCCCGAGTACAGCTCTGGAAACACCATATATTTT.

V usage is TRBV9 and J usage is TRBJ2-5, with TRBD2 as a possible D gene (6 bases). CDR3 size: 14 residues. Germline-derived CDR1 and CDR2 are SGDLS and YYNGEE. Deletions cut 0 bases from V and 4 bases from J, with 10 bases between. CDR3 loop: CASSVVGGGETQYF. The CDR3, as DNA: TGTGCCAGCAGCGTAGTTGGGGGAGGAGAGACCCAGTACTTC. The whole variable domain, remainder taken from reference TRBV9 and TRBJ2-5, is DSGVTQTPKHLITATGQRVTLRCSPRSGDLSVYWYQQSLDQGLQFLIQYYNGEERAKGNILERFSAQQFPDLHSELNLSSLELGDSALYFCASSVVGGGETQYFGPGTRLLVL.

The table lists this clonotype with many counts. The chain carries TRBV27 and TRBJ1-1; 11 bases map to TRBD1. The ends lost 4 bases at V and 3 bases at J; junction bases unmatched: 1. This CDR3 region has 14 residues. Germline V gives CDR1 MNHEY, CDR2 SMNVEV (reference sequence). The CDR3 region is CASSWDRGYTEAFF. The CDR3 DNA reads TGTGCCAGCAGTTGGGACAGGGGGTACACTGAAGCTTTCTTT.

This clonotype was recorded at least ten times. The rearrangement joins TRBV7-9 to TRBJ2-3, with 10 bases that match TRBD2. Trimming cost V 5 bases and J 3 bases; bases outside gene matches: 5. The V gene's germline CDR1 is SEHNR and CDR2 FQNEAQ (reference sequence). The CDR3 consists of 15 residues. CDR3 region: CASSQRGGGTDTQYF. CDR3 DNA: TGTGCCAGCAGCCAGCGGGGGGGCGGGACAGATACGCAGTATTTT. The full variable domain, in which reference TRBV7-9 and TRBJ2-3 provide the parts outside the CDR3, is DTGVSQNPRHKITKRGQNVTFRCDPISEHNRLYWYRQTLGQGPEFLTYFQNEAQLEKSRLLSDRFSAERPKGSFSTLEIQRTEQGDSAMYLCASSQRGGGTDTQYFGPGTRLTVL.

This clonotype was observed many times. This sequence joins TRBV6-1 and TRBJ2-2, with 9 bases that match TRBD1. The ends lost 6 bases at V and 0 bases at J; junction bases unmatched: 2. The germline gives CDR1 MNHNS, CDR2 SASEGT. The CDR3 is 15 residues long. The CDR3 nucleotides are TGTGCCAGCAGACAGGGGGCAACGAACACCGGGGAGCTGTTTTTT. Its translation: CASRQGATNTGELFF.

A note on this clonotype: This may come from a read error, since a much larger clone is one base off. This sequence joins TRBV2 and TRBJ2-3; weak D call: TRBD2 (6 bases). The CDR3 runs to 14 residues. The V gene's germline CDR1 is SNHLY and CDR2 FYNNEI. The CDR3: CASSEGRGTDTRYF. The DNA of the CDR3 is TGTGCCAGCAGTGAGGGGCGGGGCACAGATACGCGGTATTTT. The full variable domain, its missing parts supplied by reference TRBV2 and TRBJ2-3, is EPEVTQTPSHQVTQMGQEVILRCVPISNHLYFYWYRQILGQKVEFLVSFYNNEISEKSEIFDDQFSVERPDGSNFTLKIRSTKLEDSAMYFCASSEGRGTDTRYFGPGTRLTVL.

This clonotype was observed a handful of times. The V gene is TRBV3-1, the J gene TRBJ2-2; the D gene is possibly TRBD1 (5 bases). This CDR3 region has 13 residues. Germline V gene lookup returns CDR1 LGHDT and CDR2 YNNKEL (reference sequence). V lost 7 bases and J lost 3, with 9 bases in between. CDR3 residues: CASTGRDTGELFF. The CDR3 DNA is TGTGCCAGCACGGGCAGGGACACCGGGGAGCTGTTTTTT.

V usage is TRBV15 and J usage is TRBJ1-2; TRBD1 is a possible D gene (5 bases). The length of the CDR3 is 16 residues. The V end lost 0 bases, the J end lost 3 bases, and 14 bases lay between the germline ends. CDR1 and CDR2 (germline): LNHNV, YYDKDF (reference sequence). The DNA of the CDR3 is TGTGCCACCAGCAGAGATGGGGGGGTTGGGGACTATGGCTACACCTTC. Translating gives CATSRDGGVGDYGYTF.

This clonotype occurred many times. J is TRBJ1-1 and V is TRBV7-8; TRBD1 matches 10 bases. CDR1 and CDR2 (germline): SGHVS, FQNEAQ. V gave up 5 bases and J gave up 3 bases; unmatched junction bases: 12. The CDR3 is 17 amino acids. This chain's CDR3 is CASSAIRQGAKDTEAFF. The CDR3 nucleotides are TGTGCCAGCAGCGCGATTCGACAGGGGGCGAAGGACACTGAAGCTTTCTTT.

V usage is TRBV7-9 and J usage is TRBJ2-1, with TRBD2 matching over 13 bases. Germline V lookup: CDR1 SEHNR, CDR2 FQNEAQ (reference sequence). V lost 5 bases to trimming and J lost 5 bases; unmatched junction nucleotides: 6. There are 16 residues in the CDR3. The CDR3 DNA is TGTGCCAGCAGCACCCCGGGACTAGCGGGAAACAATGAGCAGTTCTTC. Its protein product is CASSTPGLAGNNEQFF.

This clonotype was seen many times. This chain uses TRBV4-1 with TRBJ2-3; D is possibly TRBD2 (7 bases). The V end lost 0 bases, the J end lost 4 bases, and 14 bases lay between the germline ends. Germline V gene data show CDR1 as MGHRA and CDR2 as YSYEKL. This CDR3 contains 16 residues. CDR3 bases: TGCGCCAGCAGCCAAGATGAGGGGGGGACCCCAGATACGCAGTATTTT. This encodes CASSQDEGGTPDTQYF.

The chain uses TRBV19 and TRBJ1-5, with D uncertain. CDR3 length equals 15 residues. Germline V gives CDR1 LNHDA, CDR2 SQIVND (reference sequence). V dropped 6 bases and J dropped 5 bases, with 17 bases sitting between them. In nucleotides, the CDR3 is TGTGCCAGTAGCAATGGGAGGCAGACTGATCAGCCCCAGCATTTT. Translating it yields CASSNGRQTDQPQHF.

Many counts were recorded for this clonotype. CDR3 in DNA: TGTGCCAGCACCCCACGTGGGAACTACAATGAGCAGTTCTTC. Its protein is CASTPRGNYNEQFF. J is TRBJ2-1 and V is TRBV7-9; D not resolved. The ends were cut back, 7 bases at V and 3 bases at J, with 13 bases in the middle. The CDR3 length is 14 residues. From germline, CDR1 is SEHNR and CDR2 FQNEAQ (reference sequence).

This clonotype was seen only a few times. The rearrangement links TRBV6-1 to TRBJ1-6; D is undetermined. Germline V gene data show CDR1 as MNHNS and CDR2 as SASEGT. The CDR3 has 15 amino acids. Trimming removed 1 base at V and 8 bases at J, with 12 bases between. The chain's CDR3 is CASSEGPPSDSPLHF. CDR3 coding DNA: TGTGCCAGCAGTGAAGGACCGCCCAGCGATTCACCCCTCCACTTT.

The chain carries TRBV5-6 and TRBJ1-4; D is perhaps TRBD1 (5 bases). V was clipped by 4 bases and J by 4 bases, with 11 bases between them. This CDR3 is 14 amino acids long. CDR1 and CDR2 from the germline V gene are SGHDT and YYEEEE. This chain's CDR3 is CASSPRTSNEKLFF. The CDR3 DNA is TGTGCCAGCAGCCCGCGGACAAGTAATGAAAAACTGTTTTTT.

This clonotype occurred many times. The chain combines TRBV7-9 with TRBJ2-1; 8 positions match TRBD1. CDR1 and CDR2 (germline): SEHNR, FQNEAQ (reference sequence). CDR3 length: 14 residues. Trimming cost V 5 bases and J 4 bases; bases outside gene matches: 4. CDR3 in amino acids: CASSHRQGYNEQFF. As DNA, the CDR3 is TGTGCCAGCAGCCACCGACAGGGGTACAATGAGCAGTTCTTC.

This clonotype showed up many times. The J gene is TRBJ2-7, the V gene TRBV6-1; D not resolved. V shed 6 bases and J shed 2 bases, with 20 bases lying between them. CDR1 and CDR2 (germline): MNHNS, SASEGT. The CDR3 sequence is 16 residues long. The CDR3 DNA sequence: TGTGCCAGCAGAGCTCAAACGGCTAGTGGACCCTACGAGCAGTACTTC. The encoded protein is CASRAQTASGPYEQYF.

A few counts support this clonotype. The V and J genes are TRBV11-2 and TRBJ2-7; D uncertain. V shed 1 base and J shed 6 bases, with 16 bases lying between them. The V gene's germline CDR1 is SGHAT and CDR2 FQNNGV. The CDR3 loop spans 15 amino acids. The DNA of the CDR3 is TGTGCCAGCAGCTTAGGAGGTGGACCCTATTCCGAGCAGTACTTC. Encoded protein: CASSLGGGPYSEQYF.